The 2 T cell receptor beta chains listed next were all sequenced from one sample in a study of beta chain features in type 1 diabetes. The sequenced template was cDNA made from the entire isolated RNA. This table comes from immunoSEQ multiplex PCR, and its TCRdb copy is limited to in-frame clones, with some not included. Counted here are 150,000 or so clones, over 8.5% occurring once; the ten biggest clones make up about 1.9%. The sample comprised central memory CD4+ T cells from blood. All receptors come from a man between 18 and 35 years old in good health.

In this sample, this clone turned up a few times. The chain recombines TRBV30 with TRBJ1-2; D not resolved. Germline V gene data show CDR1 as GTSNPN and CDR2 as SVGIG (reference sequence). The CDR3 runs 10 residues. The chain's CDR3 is CATTTSTITF. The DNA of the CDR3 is TGTGCTACGACGACATCCACTATCACCTTC.

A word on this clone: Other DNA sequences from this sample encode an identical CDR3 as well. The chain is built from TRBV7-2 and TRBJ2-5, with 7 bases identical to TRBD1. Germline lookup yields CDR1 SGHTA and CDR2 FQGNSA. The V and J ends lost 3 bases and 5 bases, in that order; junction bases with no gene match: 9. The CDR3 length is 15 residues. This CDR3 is CASSFKGGGRETQYF. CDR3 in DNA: TGTGCCAGCAGCTTCAAAGGGGGCGGTCGGGAGACCCAGTACTTC.